This T cell receptor (beta chain) was captured by sequencing in a study of shared clonotypes between healthy human individuals. Background on the study: Each donor's CD8 memory used one plate, CD8 naive two, each CD4 subset three.

Genomic DNA belonging to each subset was distributed in equal measure over several immunoSEQ plates. How the authors handled the data: Junction-only sequences without quality scores came from ImmunoSEQ, so filtering differed. Sequenced by immunoSEQ multiplex PCR; TCRdb stores in-frame clones only, minus some. V and J calls and clone size are copied from that table; D and trimming were computed from the DNA. The table has approximately 92,000 clones, 68% seen once. V lost 4 bases and J lost 2; bases outside the gene matches: 12. The germline gives CDR1 KGHSH, CDR2 LQKENI. The CDR3 has 18 residues. This chain connects TRBV18 to TRBJ2-5; 11 nucleotides align to TRBD2. The sequence derives from a young man in good health. Sequenced material: memory CD8+ T cells sorted from blood. Subset reported: CD45RO+ cells pooled with CCR7-negative TemRA cells. CDR3 sequence: CASSRTSGSMIGQETQYF. In nucleotides, the CDR3 is TGTGCCAGCTCACGCACTAGCGGGAGTATGATTGGGCAAGAGACCCAGTACTTC.